Listed here is a single TCR beta chain. The same CDR3 is also encoded by other DNA sequences in this sample. The data belong to a study of blood T cell repertoires in COVID-19. Study summary: The analysed material was cDNA or gDNA that came from T cells, B-cell-depleted T cells, or PBMCs.

Per the original methods: Amplified reference gene primers provided the basis for estimating nucleated cell counts. Here immunoSEQ multiplex PCR was the method, and the copy in TCRdb shows in-frame clones only, minus some. V, J and clone size reflect that table, while D and trimming were determined from the DNA. This sample has about 210,000 clones, with over 70% found just once. The sequenced sample was peripheral blood. The receptor was derived from a woman between 50 and 59 years old with acute or convalescent COVID-19.

The chain's CDR3 is CASSEGLAGGSNEQFF. CDR3 DNA: TGTGCCAGCAGTGAAGGTCTAGCGGGAGGGTCCAATGAGCAGTTCTTC. The chain carries TRBV6-1 and TRBJ2-1; the match to TRBD2 covers 12 bases. After removal of 1 base from V and 6 bases from J, the junction contained 4 bases not matched to a gene. The CDR3 length is 16 residues. Germline loops: CDR1 MNHNS, CDR2 SASEGT.